Given below is one T cell receptor beta chain in context. Its antigen is unknown. Primers: 60 Vbeta forward and 13 Jbeta reverse. Generated by immunoSEQ multiplex PCR, the TCRdb table keeps only in-frame clones and is missing some. Of roughly 160,000 clones in the sample, around 85% were seen once. The junction had 20 bases not matched to a gene; V was cut back by 6 bases and J by 8 bases. Germline-derived CDR1 and CDR2 are GTSNPN and SVGIG (reference sequence). The CDR3 spans 16 residues. These data are taken from a study of cytomegalovirus exposure and HLA in healthy donors. Findings and caveats of the study: Prior analysis indicated that the majority of TCR beta V segments exhibited productivity approximately 90% or approximately 30% of the time. It was reportedly the case that the classifier diagnosed cytomegalovirus status with high specificity and sensitivity. Listed as cytomegalovirus-associated were around 160 TCR beta chains. Near-uniform donor sequencing depth was presumed by presence/absence analyses.

V and J are TRBV30 and TRBJ1-2; TRBD1 matches at 8 bases. The material sequenced was PBMCs. The TCR was taken from a man in his forties in good health and CMV-seronegative. In DNA, the CDR3 is TGTGCCTGCAAAACCCCAACAGACAGGGGCGCCCCAGGCTACACCTTC. It translates to CACKTPTDRGAPGYTF.